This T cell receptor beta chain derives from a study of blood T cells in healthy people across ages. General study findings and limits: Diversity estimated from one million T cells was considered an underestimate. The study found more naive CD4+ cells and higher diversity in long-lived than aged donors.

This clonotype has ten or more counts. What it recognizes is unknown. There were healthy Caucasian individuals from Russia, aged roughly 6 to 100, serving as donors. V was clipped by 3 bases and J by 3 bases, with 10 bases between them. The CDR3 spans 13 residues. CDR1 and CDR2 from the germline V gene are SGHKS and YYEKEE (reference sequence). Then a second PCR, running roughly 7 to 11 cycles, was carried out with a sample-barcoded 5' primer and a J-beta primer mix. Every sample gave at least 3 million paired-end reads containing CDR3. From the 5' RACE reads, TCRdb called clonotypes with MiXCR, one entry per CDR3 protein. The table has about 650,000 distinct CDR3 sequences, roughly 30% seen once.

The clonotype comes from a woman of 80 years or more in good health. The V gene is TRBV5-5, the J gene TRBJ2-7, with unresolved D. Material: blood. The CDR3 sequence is CASSSGRFYEQYF. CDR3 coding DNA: TGTGCCAGCAGCTCTGGCAGGTTCTACGAGCAGTACTTC.